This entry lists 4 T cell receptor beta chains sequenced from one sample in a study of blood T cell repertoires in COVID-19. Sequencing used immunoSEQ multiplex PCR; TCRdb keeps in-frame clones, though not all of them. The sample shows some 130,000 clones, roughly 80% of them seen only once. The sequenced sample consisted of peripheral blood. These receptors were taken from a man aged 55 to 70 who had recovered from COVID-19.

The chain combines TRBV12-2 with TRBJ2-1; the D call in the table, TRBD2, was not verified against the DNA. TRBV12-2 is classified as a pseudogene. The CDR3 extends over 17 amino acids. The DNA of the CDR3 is TGTGCAAGTCGCTTAGTGTTGGGCGGGAAGGTCTACAATGAGCAGTTCTTC. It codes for CASRLVLGGKVYNEQFF.

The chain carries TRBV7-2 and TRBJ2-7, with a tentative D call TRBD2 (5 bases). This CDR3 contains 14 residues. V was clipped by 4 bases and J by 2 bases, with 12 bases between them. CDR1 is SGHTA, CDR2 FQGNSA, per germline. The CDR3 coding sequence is TGTGCCAGCAGCTCCCGACGGGGTACCTACGAGCAGTACTTC. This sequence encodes CASSSRRGTYEQYF.

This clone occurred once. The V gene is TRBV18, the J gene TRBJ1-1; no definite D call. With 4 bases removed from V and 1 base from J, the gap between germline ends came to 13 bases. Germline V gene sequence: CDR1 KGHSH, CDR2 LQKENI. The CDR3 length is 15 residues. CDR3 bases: TGTGCCAGCTCACTAAGTCCCCTAGGGAACACTGAAGCTTTCTTT. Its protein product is CASSLSPLGNTEAFF.

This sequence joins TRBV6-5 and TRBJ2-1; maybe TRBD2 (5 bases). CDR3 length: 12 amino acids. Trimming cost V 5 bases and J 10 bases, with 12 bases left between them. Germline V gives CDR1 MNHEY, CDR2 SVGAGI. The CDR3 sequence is CASSIPGWEQFF. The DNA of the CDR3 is TGTGCCAGCAGTATCCCGGGGTGGGAGCAGTTCTTC.